Below are 3 T cell receptor beta chains sequenced from a single sample in a study of cytomegalovirus exposure and HLA in healthy donors. PCR used 60 Vbeta primers and 13 Jbeta primers. Sequencing was performed with immunoSEQ multiplex PCR; in TCRdb, only in-frame clones are kept and a portion is missing. The sample consists of 80,000 to 95,000 clones, roughly two thirds of them appearing once. Sequencing used PBMCs. The receptors here all came from a woman in her 30s in good health and CMV-seronegative.

The chain carries TRBV27 and TRBJ2-1; 8 bases are a match to TRBD2. The CDR3 sequence is 17 residues long. Germline CDR1 reads MNHEY; CDR2 reads SMNVEV (reference sequence). The V segment lost 5 bases and the J segment 0 bases; nucleotides outside the gene matches: 9. CDR3 sequence (DNA): TGTGCCAGCAGTCCGGGGGGGGGTCCGAGCTCCTACAATGAGCAGTTCTTC. It translates to CASSPGGGPSSYNEQFF.

The chain employs TRBV29-1 and TRBJ2-7; tentatively, D is TRBD1 (5 bases). This CDR3 has 11 amino acids. V was pared by 6 bases and J by 6 bases, with 12 bases between. Germline V CDR1 and CDR2: SQVTM, ANQGSEA. The CDR3: CSVQDKAEQYF. CDR3 DNA sequence: TGCAGCGTACAGGATAAGGCCGAGCAGTACTTC.

Notes on this clone: In the same sample, other DNA sequences code for this CDR3. The DNA for the CDR3 is TGTGCCAGCAGCGGGTGGACAGGGGACGTCTTGAACACTGAAGCTTTCTTT. The encoded protein is CASSGWTGDVLNTEAFF. The rearrangement uses TRBV11-2 and TRBJ1-1; 9 bases align to TRBD1. The germline V gene has CDR1 SGHAT and CDR2 FQNNGV. This CDR3 spans 17 amino acids. After removal of 5 bases from V and 0 bases from J, the junction contained 10 bases not matched to a gene.